Each of the 5 T cell receptor beta chains below was sequenced from the same sample in a study of blood T cells in healthy people across ages. Primers used in a second PCR of roughly 7 to 11 cycles were a sample-barcoded 5' primer and a J-beta primer mix. TCRdb re-derived calls from the 5' RACE reads in MiXCR, one entry per CDR3 protein. The sample holds about 1.4 million distinct CDR3 sequences, around 55% seen once. Input material: blood. The receptors were gathered from a man younger than 35 in good health.

V is TRBV7-9 and J is TRBJ2-5; 9 nucleotides agree with TRBD2. The length of the CDR3 is 17 residues. The V gene's germline CDR1 is SEHNR and CDR2 FQNEAQ (reference sequence). Losses at the gene ends were 6 bases for V and 1 base for J; bases not matched to a gene: 12. CDR3 amino acids: CASSSLSGGTTQETQYF. CDR3 in DNA: TGTGCCAGCAGTTCACTTAGCGGGGGAACCACCCAAGAGACCCAGTACTTC.

The table lists this clonotype with a count of one. The V gene is TRBV5-1, the J gene TRBJ2-2, with D hard to call. This CDR3 has 13 residues. Between the trimmed V and J ends, which lost 4 bases and 7 bases, there was a span of 11 bases. Looked up from germline, CDR1 is SGHRS and CDR2 is YFSETQ. The CDR3 here is CASSLDGYGELFF. The CDR3 nucleotides read TGCGCCAGCAGCCTAGACGGGTACGGGGAGCTGTTTTTT.

V is TRBV10-3 and J is TRBJ1-5, with 7 bases aligning to TRBD1. The CDR3 has 16 residues. V dropped 0 bases and J dropped 2; count of bases not matched to a gene: 4. Germline V gives CDR1 ENHRY, CDR2 SYGVKD. The CDR3 region is CAISESRGGRNQPQHF. The CDR3 region has the DNA TGTGCCATCAGTGAGTCTCGAGGGGGCCGCAATCAGCCCCAGCATTTT.

This clonotype was observed a few times. This rearrangement joins TRBV5-1 to TRBJ2-7; 12 nucleotides align to TRBD1. Germline lookup yields CDR1 SGHRS and CDR2 YFSETQ. The CDR3 length is 15 residues. V shed 4 bases and J 3 bases; nucleotides not matched to a gene: 5. The chain's CDR3 is CASSRGQGADYEQYF. Here the CDR3 DNA reads TGCGCCAGCAGCCGGGGACAGGGGGCGGACTACGAGCAGTACTTC. The variable domain in full, completed from reference TRBV5-1 and TRBJ2-7, reads KAGVTQTPRYLIKTRGQQVTLSCSPISGHRSVSWYQQTPGQGLQFLFEYFSETQRNKGNFPGRFSGRQFSNSRSEMNVSTLELGDSALYLCASSRGQGADYEQYFGPGTRLTVT.

The chain couples TRBV6-1 to TRBJ1-5, with D perhaps TRBD1 (6 bases). The germline gives CDR1 MNHNS, CDR2 SASEGT. The CDR3 contains 16 residues. V was pared by 0 bases and J by 5 bases, with 14 bases between. This CDR3 reads CASSEALLGADQPQHF. DNA of the CDR3: TGTGCCAGCAGTGAAGCGCTTTTGGGGGCAGATCAGCCCCAGCATTTT.